Following are 31 T cell receptor beta chains from one sample sequenced in a study of shared clonotypes between healthy human individuals. Libraries were prepared by immunoSEQ multiplex PCR; TCRdb keeps only in-frame clonotypes and omits some of them. This sample has fewer than 2.5 million clones, with under 95% found just once. The sample consisted of naive CD4+ T cells from PBMCs. Subset in this sample: CD45RA+ positively selected. The receptor set was obtained from a man younger than 35 in good health. Some clones in this sample may be carry-over from other donors' samples.

The chain joins TRBV21-1 to TRBJ2-7; the D call of TRBD2 is as the table states it, not checked on the DNA. TRBV21-1 is termed a pseudogene. This CDR3 has 15 residues. The DNA of the CDR3 is TGTGCCAGCAGCATACCCGGAGCCGTCCTAGGAGAGCAGTACTTC. It yields the protein CASSIPGAVLGEQYF.

This chain connects TRBV6-6 to TRBJ1-5, with D possibly TRBD1 on 6 matching bases. Trimming pared 7 bases from V and 4 bases from J, leaving 14 bases between. CDR1 is MNHNY and CDR2 is SVGAGI in the germline V gene (reference sequence). CDR3 length: 14 residues. CDR3 nucleotides: TGTGCCAGCACCGACTTACAGGGTAATCAGCCCCAGCATTTT. It yields the protein CASTDLQGNQPQHF.

This clone was picked up one time. The J gene is TRBJ1-2, the V gene TRBV6-5, with TRBD1 matching over 7 bases. The trim removed 0 bases at V and 9 bases at J, leaving 4 bases unmatched. The V gene's germline CDR1 is MNHEY and CDR2 SVGAGI. This CDR3 is 13 amino acids long. In DNA form, the CDR3 reads TGTGCCAGCAGTTACTCAGGGGGCCTCAGCTACACCTTC. This codes for CASSYSGGLSYTF.

V and J are TRBV7-9 and TRBJ1-2, with D possibly TRBD1 on 6 matching bases. The CDR3 is 13 residues long. V shed 6 bases and J shed 5 bases, with 13 bases lying between them. Germline values: CDR1 SEHNR, CDR2 FQNEAQ (reference sequence). The chain's CDR3 is CASRPQGEYGYTF. The CDR3 region has the DNA TGTGCCAGCAGGCCACAGGGAGAGTATGGCTACACCTTC.

A single count supports this clone. V usage is TRBV7-2 and J usage is TRBJ2-5, with 8 bases that match TRBD2. CDR3 length: 15 residues. V lost 6 bases, J lost 4 bases, and 10 bases stayed unmatched. Germline loops: CDR1 SGHTA, CDR2 FQGNSA. CDR3 in DNA: TGTGCCAGCAGTCCCCTCGGCGGGAGGCGAGAGACCCAGTACTTC. Translating gives CASSPLGGRRETQYF.

The CDR3: CASSQSQEAGELFF. Here the CDR3 DNA reads TGCGCCAGCAGCCAATCACAGGAGGCCGGGGAGCTGTTTTTT. The rearrangement links TRBV4-3 to TRBJ2-2; possibly TRBD1 or TRBD2 for D (5 bases each). This CDR3 is built from 14 residues. Germline lookup yields CDR1 LGHNA and CDR2 YSLEER. Trimming took 2 bases from V and 6 from J, leaving 10 bases between them.

This clone was observed a single time. The chain has TRBV27 and TRBJ2-1; D is perhaps TRBD2 (6 bases). Trimming left V 4 bases short and J 5 bases short, with 15 bases between. The germline V gene encodes CDR1 MNHEY and CDR2 SMNVEV (reference sequence). There are 15 residues in the CDR3. The CDR3 sequence: CASSSPSVRNNEQFF. CDR3 nucleotide sequence: TGTGCCAGCAGTTCTCCTAGCGTGAGAAACAATGAGCAGTTCTTC.

The chain links TRBV25-1 to TRBJ2-1; 7 bases align to TRBD2. This CDR3 comprises 14 residues. Germline V gene data show CDR1 as MGHDK and CDR2 as SYGVNS. The trim removed 3 bases at V and 3 bases at J, leaving 2 bases unmatched. CDR3 loop: CASSDRDYYNEQFF. The CDR3 DNA reads TGTGCCAGCAGTGATAGGGACTACTACAATGAGCAGTTCTTC.

This clone was recorded only once. The chain links TRBV28 to TRBJ2-5, with D tentatively TRBD2 (6 bases). The end of the DNA is better explained by TRBJ2-7, so the J call may be wrong. Germline-derived CDR1 and CDR2 are MDHEN and SYDVKM. This CDR3 is built from 15 residues. In DNA, the CDR3 is TGTGCCAGCATTTCGGGGGACTGGCGGACCTACGAGCAGTACTTC. This encodes CASISGDWRTYEQYF.

A word on this clone: Distinct nucleotide sequences in the sample also encode this CDR3. This sequence joins TRBV5-1 and TRBJ2-1; D is possibly TRBD1 (6 bases). The germline V gene encodes CDR1 SGHRS and CDR2 YFSETQ. Trimming stripped 0 bases from V and 3 bases from J, with 10 bases between. The CDR3 loop spans 15 amino acids. The CDR3: CASSLGQGIYNEQFF. CDR3 in DNA: TGCGCCAGCAGCTTGGGGCAGGGGATCTACAATGAGCAGTTCTTC.

This chain joins TRBV19 and TRBJ2-6; D gene unclear. Germline assignment: CDR1 LNHDA and CDR2 SQIVND (reference sequence). CDR3 length equals 13 residues. Trimming removed 1 base from V and 2 bases from J, with 0 bases in between. For the CDR3, the DNA is TGTGCCAGTAGTATAGCTGGGGCCAACGTCCTGACTTTC. Translation gives CASSIAGANVLTF. The full variable domain, with the rest looked up from reference TRBV19 and TRBJ2-6, is DGGITQSPKYLFRKEGQNVTLSCEQNLNHDAMYWYRQDPGQGLRLIYYSQIVNDFQKGDIAEGYSVSREKKESFPLTVTSAQKNPTAFYLCASSIAGANVLTFGAGSRLTVL.

The V call is TRBV10-3, the J call TRBJ2-1; 7 nucleotides align to TRBD2. Per the germline V gene, CDR1 is ENHRY and CDR2 is SYGVKD. J gave up 0 bases and V 4 bases, and 6 bases lay outside the gene matches. This CDR3 spans 16 amino acids. CDR3 DNA sequence: TGTGCCATCAGTGGCACTAGCGTGAGCTCCTACAATGAGCAGTTCTTC. Amino acid sequence: CAISGTSVSSYNEQFF.

This clone is a singleton in its sample. The J gene is TRBJ2-7, the V gene TRBV12-5; 9 bases match TRBD1. V was pared by 3 bases and J by 8 bases, with 2 bases of the junction left unmatched. Looked up from germline, CDR1 is LGHNT and CDR2 is FRNRAP. CDR3 length: 12 residues. The CDR3 here is CASGFTGGKQYF. CDR3 bases: TGTGCTAGTGGTTTTACAGGGGGCAAGCAGTACTTC.

The sample holds one count of this clone. Here the CDR3 reads CASSPDWSVSYNEQFF. In DNA, the CDR3 is TGTGCCAGCAGCCCCGACTGGAGTGTCTCCTACAATGAGCAGTTCTTC. This chain uses TRBV5-5 with TRBJ2-1, with unresolved D. The germline V and J ends were trimmed by 4 bases and 0 bases, with 14 bases remaining between them. This CDR3 has 16 amino acids. The V gene's germline CDR1 is SGHKS and CDR2 YYEKEE (reference sequence).

The J gene is TRBJ2-2, the V gene TRBV5-1; 9 bases line up with TRBD1. The CDR3 has 16 residues. The ends lost 1 base at V and 3 bases at J; junction bases unmatched: 4. Looked up from germline, CDR1 is SGHRS and CDR2 is YFSETQ. CDR3 in DNA: TGCGCCAGCAGCTTGAAGGGACAGGGTGACACCGGGGAGCTGTTTTTT. Translation gives CASSLKGQGDTGELFF. The full variable domain, in which reference TRBV5-1 and TRBJ2-2 provide the parts outside the CDR3, is KAGVTQTPRYLIKTRGQQVTLSCSPISGHRSVSWYQQTPGQGLQFLFEYFSETQRNKGNFPGRFSGRQFSNSRSEMNVSTLELGDSALYLCASSLKGQGDTGELFFGEGSRLTVL.

V and J are TRBV30 and TRBJ2-3, with TRBD2 matching 9 bases. The CDR3 runs 14 residues. Germline lookup yields CDR1 GTSNPN and CDR2 SVGIG (reference sequence). Trimming at V came to 0 bases and at J to 12 bases, leaving 10 bases not matched to a gene. For the CDR3, the DNA is TGTGCCTGGAGTGTAGGTTTGGCTAGCGGGATACAGTATTTT. Translation gives CAWSVGLASGIQYF. Full variable domain (remainder filled in from reference TRBV30 and TRBJ2-3): SQTIHQWPATLVQPVGSPLSLECTVEGTSNPNLYWYRQAAGRGLQLLFYSVGIGQISSEVPQNLSASRPQDRQFILSSKKLLLSDSGFYLCAWSVGLASGIQYFGPGTRLTVL.

The chain employs TRBV7-3 and TRBJ2-1; D gene uncertain. V was trimmed by 5 bases and J by 1 base, leaving 12 bases between them. Germline V lookup: CDR1 SGHTA, CDR2 FQGTGA. The CDR3 length is 15 residues. CDR3 region: CASSLQGRSYNEQFF. In DNA form, the CDR3 reads TGTGCCAGCAGCCTACAAGGAAGGTCCTACAATGAGCAGTTCTTC.

This chain uses TRBV28 with TRBJ2-7, with D unclear. Trimming removed 3 bases at V and 3 bases at J, with 15 bases between. Germline-derived CDR1 and CDR2 are MDHEN and SYDVKM. The length of the CDR3 is 15 residues. The CDR3 DNA follows: TGTGCCAGCAGTTTGCAGGTTTTGGGTAGCTACGAGCAGTACTTC. Protein sequence: CASSLQVLGSYEQYF.

In this sample, this clone turned up once. The chain recombines TRBV4-2 with TRBJ2-5, with a tentative D call TRBD2 (5 bases). The end of the DNA aligns better with TRBJ2-7, so the J call may be wrong. The CDR3 length is 15 residues. Germline CDR1 and CDR2: LGHNA and YNFKEQ. This chain's CDR3 is CASSQRSGESYEQYF. The CDR3, as DNA: TGTGCCAGCAGCCAACGATCCGGGGAATCCTACGAGCAGTACTTC.

V and J are TRBV19 and TRBJ1-3; D is ambiguous. CDR1 is LNHDA and CDR2 is SQIVND in the germline V gene (reference sequence). The CDR3 has 17 residues. V was trimmed by 3 bases and J by 1 base, leaving 16 bases between them. The CDR3 DNA reads as TGTGCCAGTAGTATGATACAGATTCTAACGTCTGGAAACACCATATATTTT. It translates to CASSMIQILTSGNTIYF.

The chain recombines TRBV11-2 with TRBJ2-3; D might be TRBD2 (6 bases). CDR1 and CDR2 (germline): SGHAT, FQNNGV. The ends were cut back, 1 base at V and 1 base at J, with 18 bases in the middle. The CDR3 is 18 amino acids. CDR3 loop: CASSLVGRQGEGTDTQYF. In DNA form, the CDR3 reads TGTGCCAGCAGCTTAGTTGGGAGGCAGGGTGAAGGCACAGATACGCAGTATTTT.

The chain uses TRBV10-3 and TRBJ2-2; no clear D. Trimming stripped 7 bases from V and 3 bases from J, with 9 bases between. Looked up from germline, CDR1 is ENHRY and CDR2 is SYGVKD. The CDR3 is 13 amino acids. This chain's CDR3 is CAIIESDTGELFF. The CDR3 DNA is TGTGCCATCATCGAAAGCGACACCGGGGAGCTGTTTTTT.

As for this clone: This CDR3 is also generated by other DNA sequences in the sample. The rearrangement uses TRBV6-1 and TRBJ2-7; TRBD1 matches at 12 bases. Looked up from germline, CDR1 is MNHNS and CDR2 is SASEGT. V shed 6 bases and J 4 bases; nucleotides not matched to a gene: 4. The CDR3 runs 14 residues. CDR3: CASRGTGGSYEQYF. The DNA of the CDR3 is TGTGCCAGCAGGGGGACAGGGGGCTCTTACGAGCAGTACTTC.

The table lists this clone with a few counts. The J gene is TRBJ1-2, the V gene TRBV25-1, with unresolved D. The CDR3 length is 13 residues. Per germline, CDR1 MGHDK and CDR2 SYGVNS. Trimming left V 1 base short and J 6 bases short, with 9 bases between. CDR3 DNA sequence: TGTGCCAGCAGTGAATGGGTAACAGATGGCTACACCTTC. The encoded protein is CASSEWVTDGYTF.

V is TRBV2 and J is TRBJ1-4; a possible D gene is TRBD1 (6 bases). There are 15 residues in the CDR3. The germline V gene has CDR1 SNHLY and CDR2 FYNNEI. The V and J ends lost 7 bases and 14 bases respectively, with 26 bases between them. CDR3 bases: TGTGCCAGCACCCAGGAATCCACAGGGAGGGATCGTCTGTTTTTT. It translates to CASTQESTGRDRLFF.

The J gene is TRBJ2-3, the V gene TRBV28, with D possibly matching TRBD2 (6 bases). V shed 3 bases and J shed 8 bases, with 18 bases lying between them. This CDR3 is built from 15 residues. Germline V gene data show CDR1 as MDHEN and CDR2 as SYDVKM. In nucleotides, the CDR3 is TGTGCCAGCAGTTTCGGAGGGGCGCAGGGTCGTACGCAGTATTTT. Protein product: CASSFGGAQGRTQYF.

This chain links TRBV28 with TRBJ2-2; D is possibly TRBD2 (5 bases). The CDR3 is 15 amino acids. The germline gives CDR1 MDHEN, CDR2 SYDVKM. V was pared by 5 bases and J by 1 base, with 11 bases between. CDR3 bases: TGTGCCAGCAGTGTCGTCCGGGGGAACACCGGGGAGCTGTTTTTT. Translation: CASSVVRGNTGELFF.

The count of this clone is one. The sample holds other DNA sequences that translate to the same CDR3. The chain carries TRBV5-1 and TRBJ1-3, with TRBD1 matching over 7 bases. With V trimmed by 4 bases and J by 4 bases, 5 bases remained unmatched. CDR3 length equals 14 residues. Looked up from germline, CDR1 is SGHRS and CDR2 is YFSETQ. The CDR3 here is CASSLTGRGNTIYF. In nucleotides, the CDR3 is TGCGCCAGCAGCCTGACAGGGAGGGGAAACACCATATATTTT. Variable domain in full (rest from reference TRBV5-1 and TRBJ1-3): KAGVTQTPRYLIKTRGQQVTLSCSPISGHRSVSWYQQTPGQGLQFLFEYFSETQRNKGNFPGRFSGRQFSNSRSEMNVSTLELGDSALYLCASSLTGRGNTIYFGEGSWLTVV.

This sequence joins TRBV19 and TRBJ2-7; perhaps TRBD1 as D (5 bases). The V gene's germline CDR1 is LNHDA and CDR2 SQIVND (reference sequence). Trimming shortened V by 3 bases and J by 2 bases, and 17 bases separated the two germline ends. The CDR3 has 16 residues. The CDR3 spells CASSIWAGAVAYEQYF. The CDR3 coding sequence is TGTGCCAGTAGTATTTGGGCTGGGGCGGTCGCCTACGAGCAGTACTTC.

This clone was counted once. This chain connects TRBV19 to TRBJ2-1, with 13 bases fitting TRBD2. The V gene end was trimmed by 4 bases and the J gene end by 9 bases; junction bases not matched to a gene: 9. The CDR3 sequence is 16 residues long. Germline V lookup: CDR1 LNHDA, CDR2 SQIVND (reference sequence). CDR3 region: CASSNQLLAGGSEQFF. The CDR3 DNA reads as TGTGCCAGTAGTAATCAGTTACTAGCGGGAGGGAGTGAGCAGTTCTTC.

The CDR3 DNA is TGCGCCAGCAGCCAAGGTACTGTGGACGGCTACACCTTC. Translated: CASSQGTVDGYTF. This chain joins TRBV4-1 and TRBJ1-2; D gene ambiguous. There are 13 residues in the CDR3. Trimming stripped 1 base from V and 8 bases from J, with 11 bases between. Germline CDR1 is MGHRA and CDR2 is YSYEKL.